This T cell receptor (beta chain) was identified during a study of beta chain features in type 1 diabetes. Regarding the study as a whole: Individuals with type 1 diabetes displayed fewer insertions and more deletions at VDJ junctions.

V was pared by 3 bases and J by 5 bases, with 24 bases of the junction left unmatched. The CDR3 has 21 amino acids. Germline V gene data show CDR1 as KGHSH and CDR2 as LQKENI. This clone was recorded a few times. The antigen is not known. Every bit of the isolated RNA underwent reverse transcription, so sequencing read expressed TCRB transcripts. Profiled with immunoSEQ multiplex PCR; TCRdb holds only in-frame clones, not every one. The profile shows 250,000 to 350,000 clones, around 15% of them singletons. The rearrangement uses TRBV18 and TRBJ1-4; 7 nucleotides match TRBD1. The sequencing input was central memory CD4+ T cells from blood. This clonotype originated in a young man in good health. The CDR3 sequence: CASSPEDRLTPRGLSNEKLFF. CDR3 nucleotide sequence: TGTGCCAGCTCACCCGAGGACAGGCTAACCCCGAGGGGCTTGTCAAATGAAAAACTGTTTTTT.